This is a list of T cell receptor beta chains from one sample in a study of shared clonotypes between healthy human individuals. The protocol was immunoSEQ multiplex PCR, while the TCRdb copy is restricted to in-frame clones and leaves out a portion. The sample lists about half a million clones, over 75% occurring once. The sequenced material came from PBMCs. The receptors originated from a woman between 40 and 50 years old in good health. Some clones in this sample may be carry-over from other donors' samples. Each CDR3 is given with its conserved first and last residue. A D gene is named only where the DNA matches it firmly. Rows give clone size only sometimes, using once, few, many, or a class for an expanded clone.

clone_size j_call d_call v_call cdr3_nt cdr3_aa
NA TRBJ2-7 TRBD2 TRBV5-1 TGCGCCAGCAGCGTACAAACTAGCGGGAGCGTGAACGAGCAGTACTTC CASSVQTSGSVNEQYF
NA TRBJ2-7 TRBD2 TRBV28 TGTGCCAGCAGTCTTTCGGCGGGAGGGCCCTCCTACGAGCAGTACTTC CASSLSAGGPSYEQYF
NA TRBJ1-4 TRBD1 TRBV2 TGTGCCAGCAGGGATCCCGACAGGGCGACTAATGAAAAACTGTTTTTT CASRDPDRATNEKLFF
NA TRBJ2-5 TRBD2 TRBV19 TGTGCCAGTAGTATAACTGCGGGAGGGCCGTGGGAGACCCAGTACTTC CASSITAGGPWETQYF
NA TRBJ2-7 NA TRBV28 TGTGCCAGCAGTACCCTCCTCTACGAGCAGTACTTC CASSTLLYEQYF
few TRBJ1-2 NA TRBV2 TGTGCCAGCAGTGAAGCGCGACACGTCATCAACTATGGCTACACCTTC CASSEARHVINYGYTF
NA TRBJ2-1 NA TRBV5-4 TGTGCCAGCAGCCCGAGCCTAGCAGCATACAATGAGCAGTTCTTC CASSPSLAAYNEQFF
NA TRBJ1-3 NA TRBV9 TGTGCCAGCAGCCCGCCGTTCTCTGGAAACACCATATATTTT CASSPPFSGNTIYF
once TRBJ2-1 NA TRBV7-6 TGTGCCAGCAGCCCCCCGCCGACAGCCTCCTACAATGAGCAGTTCTTC CASSPPPTASYNEQFF
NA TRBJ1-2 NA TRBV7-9 TGTGCCAGCAGTTCCAGGGAGTCTAACTATGGCTACACCTTC CASSSRESNYGYTF